The 27 T cell receptor beta chains in this list originate from one sample, sequenced in a study of PD-1 blockade in classical Hodgkin lymphoma. Each of the patients experienced relapse following autologous stem cell transplantation, and their brentuximab vedotin exposure differed. Some clones are missing from TCRdb's copy, which holds only in-frame ones; the method was immunoSEQ multiplex PCR. Of approximately 65,000 clones listed, 88% are singletons. Specimen: peripheral blood mononuclear cells (PBMCs), collected at baseline. Every receptor here comes from a human donor with classical Hodgkin lymphoma.

The V gene is TRBV5-1, the J gene TRBJ2-7; 15 bases map to TRBD2. Trimming removed 4 bases from V and 3 bases from J; junction bases left unmatched: 11. This CDR3 spans 18 amino acids. Germline lookup yields CDR1 SGHRS and CDR2 YFSETQ. The CDR3 sequence: CASSLWTSGGAGFYEQYF. The CDR3 coding sequence is TGCGCCAGCAGCCTCTGGACTAGCGGGGGGGCAGGTTTCTACGAGCAGTACTTC.

The CDR3 protein is CASSYDPLLAIGYTF. The CDR3 nucleotides are TGTGCCAGCAGTTACGATCCCCTCTTGGCCATCGGCTACACCTTC. V usage is TRBV6-6 and J usage is TRBJ1-2; D remains ambiguous. CDR1 MNHNY and CDR2 SVGAGI come from the germline V gene (reference sequence). With 2 bases removed from V and 8 bases from J, the gap between germline ends came to 18 bases. The CDR3 runs 15 residues.

This clone came up once. The chain has TRBV28 and TRBJ2-6; 7 bases are shared with TRBD2. The germline CDR1 and CDR2 sequences are MDHEN and SYDVKM. V trimming: 3 bases; J trimming: 0 bases; junction bases outside the gene matches: 5. CDR3 length equals 17 residues. Written as DNA, the CDR3 is TGTGCCAGCAGTTTTAGCGGGTTCTACTCTGGGGCCAACGTCCTGACTTTC. Its protein product is CASSFSGFYSGANVLTF. Complete variable domain (other parts from reference TRBV28 and TRBJ2-6): DVKVTQSSRYLVKRTGEKVFLECVQDMDHENMFWYRQDPGLGLRLIYFSYDVKMKEKGDIPEGYSVSREKKERFSLILESASTNQTSMYLCASSFSGFYSGANVLTFGAGSRLTVL.

V and J are TRBV5-6 and TRBJ2-1; D uncertain. Deletions cut 0 bases from V and 10 bases from J, with 8 bases between. The CDR3 runs 12 residues. Germline loops: CDR1 SGHDT, CDR2 YYEEEE. CDR3 nucleotide sequence: TGTGCCAGCAGCTTGGCAGTCGCGGAGCAGTTCTTC. Its protein product is CASSLAVAEQFF.

This clone showed up just once. V is TRBV19 and J is TRBJ1-5; D is undetermined. The length of the CDR3 is 19 residues. V shed 3 bases and J shed 0 bases, with 21 bases lying between them. Germline V gene lookup returns CDR1 LNHDA and CDR2 SQIVND (reference sequence). Here the CDR3 reads CASSIIVGRSSSSNQPQHF. CDR3 bases: TGTGCCAGTAGTATTATAGTGGGAAGGAGCTCTTCTAGCAATCAGCCCCAGCATTTT. Based on the CDR3 plus reference TRBV19 and TRBJ1-5, the full variable domain is DGGITQSPKYLFRKEGQNVTLSCEQNLNHDAMYWYRQDPGQGLRLIYYSQIVNDFQKGDIAEGYSVSREKKESFPLTVTSAQKNPTAFYLCASSIIVGRSSSSNQPQHFGDGTRLSIL.

The gene calls are TRBV19 and TRBJ1-1; 8 bases map to TRBD1. J gave up 3 bases and V 7 bases, and 16 bases lay outside the gene matches. Germline assignment: CDR1 LNHDA and CDR2 SQIVND (reference sequence). This CDR3 is 17 amino acids long. The CDR3 sequence: CASNPFAGQGKYTEAFF. DNA of the CDR3: TGTGCCAGTAATCCATTTGCTGGACAGGGAAAGTACACTGAAGCTTTCTTT.

This sequence joins TRBV30 and TRBJ2-2; 10 bases align to TRBD2. The CDR3 spans 19 residues. CDR1 and CDR2 (germline): GTSNPN, SVGIG (reference sequence). The J segment lost 0 bases and the V segment lost 7 bases, leaving 17 bases of the junction unmatched. CDR3 coding DNA: TGTGCCTCTATTTTCGGATTAGCGGGGGGACCCCCGAACACCGGGGAGCTGTTTTTT. It yields the protein CASIFGLAGGPPNTGELFF. Filled out from reference TRBV30 and TRBJ2-2, the complete variable domain reads SQTIHQWPATLVQPVGSPLSLECTVEGTSNPNLYWYRQAAGRGLQLLFYSVGIGQISSEVPQNLSASRPQDRQFILSSKKLLLSDSGFYLCASIFGLAGGPPNTGELFFGEGSRLTVL.

The V call is TRBV5-1, the J call TRBJ2-7; D is tentatively TRBD1 or TRBD2 (6 bases each). The CDR3 contains 14 residues. Germline V gene sequence: CDR1 SGHRS, CDR2 YFSETQ. V was shortened by 4 bases and J by 0 bases, with 11 bases between the two germline ends. CDR3 protein: CASSHGGSSYEQYF. The CDR3 region has the DNA TGCGCCAGCAGCCACGGGGGCAGCTCCTACGAGCAGTACTTC.

Here the CDR3 reads CASSLSSGGAGYNEQFF. CDR3 DNA: TGTGCCAGCAGCTTGTCTAGCGGGGGCGCCGGCTACAATGAGCAGTTCTTC. The chain uses TRBV5-4 and TRBJ2-1; 10 bases are shared with TRBD2. CDR3 size: 17 residues. The V and J ends lost 1 base and 3 bases, in that order; junction bases with no gene match: 7. Germline CDR1 and CDR2: SGHNT and YYREEE (reference sequence).

The chain has TRBV30 and TRBJ2-5; 9 positions agree with TRBD1. V lost 3 bases, J lost 5 bases, and 10 bases stayed unmatched. This CDR3 comprises 15 residues. Per germline, CDR1 GTSNPN and CDR2 SVGIG (reference sequence). CDR3 DNA: TGTGCCTGGAGCCCGGACAGGGGTTTGGGGGAGACCCAGTACTTC. Protein: CAWSPDRGLGETQYF.

The chain carries TRBV9 and TRBJ1-5; weak D call: TRBD1 (5 bases). The CDR3 loop spans 14 amino acids. With 3 bases removed from V and 5 bases from J, the gap between germline ends came to 12 bases. Germline V CDR1 and CDR2: SGDLS, YYNGEE. The CDR3 nucleotides read TGTGCCAGCAGCGCGGGACCCCGGGATCAGCCCCAGCATTTT. It codes for CASSAGPRDQPQHF.

This chain connects TRBV10-3 to TRBJ1-1; D gene ambiguous. Trimming removed 8 bases at V and 2 bases at J, with 12 bases between. The germline V gene has CDR1 ENHRY and CDR2 SYGVKD. The CDR3 spans 13 residues. This CDR3 reads CAIGSGVNTEAFF. The CDR3 region has the DNA TGTGCCATCGGCTCCGGGGTTAACACTGAAGCTTTCTTT.

The chain joins TRBV9 to TRBJ1-3; D perhaps matches TRBD1 (6 bases). V shed 4 bases and J shed 4 bases, with 12 bases lying between them. The length of the CDR3 is 14 residues. Looked up from germline, CDR1 is SGDLS and CDR2 is YYNGEE. CDR3 sequence (DNA): TGTGCCAGCAGCTCCGGGGGCCTCGGAAACACCATATATTTT. It yields the protein CASSSGGLGNTIYF.

This clone has just a few counts. This chain links TRBV11-2 with TRBJ2-7; no reliable D call. The CDR3 is 12 amino acids. From germline, CDR1 is SGHAT and CDR2 FQNNGV. Trimming removed 1 base from V and 4 bases from J, with 5 bases in between. The CDR3 reads CASSLAGYEQYF. In DNA form, the CDR3 reads TGTGCCAGCAGCTTAGCAGGTTACGAGCAGTACTTC.

This rearrangement joins TRBV7-3 to TRBJ1-2; D is uncertain. The CDR3 spans 12 residues. V lost 2 bases to trimming and J lost 5 bases, with 6 bases between them. Germline V gene lookup returns CDR1 SGHTA and CDR2 FQGTGA. CDR3 protein: CASSLAGYGYTF. The CDR3, as DNA: TGTGCCAGCAGCTTAGCGGGTTATGGCTACACCTTC.

The chain employs TRBV19 and TRBJ1-6; D uncertain. CDR1 LNHDA and CDR2 SQIVND come from the germline V gene (reference sequence). Between the trimmed V and J ends, which lost 4 bases and 7 bases, there was a span of 5 bases. The CDR3 is made up of 12 amino acids. The CDR3 sequence: CASSTGNSPLHF. CDR3 DNA sequence: TGTGCCAGTAGTACGGGAAATTCACCCCTCCACTTT.

The chain couples TRBV5-1 to TRBJ2-3; D is unclear. V lost 2 bases, J lost 3 bases, and 10 bases lay in between. The CDR3 spans 14 residues. The germline V gene has CDR1 SGHRS and CDR2 YFSETQ. Here the CDR3 DNA reads TGCGCCAGCAGCTTAGGCAGGTGGACAGATACGCAGTATTTT. Translating it yields CASSLGRWTDTQYF.

The chain joins TRBV9 to TRBJ2-3, with no clear D. V was cut by 0 bases and J by 4 bases, with 15 bases left in between. This CDR3 is built from 16 residues. Germline V gene data show CDR1 as SGDLS and CDR2 as YYNGEE. The CDR3 sequence is CASSVGASDEADTQYF. The CDR3 DNA follows: TGTGCCAGCAGCGTAGGGGCAAGTGACGAGGCAGATACGCAGTATTTT.

The chain is built from TRBV6-6 and TRBJ2-1, with TRBD2 as a possible D gene (5 bases). Germline V lookup: CDR1 MNHNY, CDR2 SVGAGI (reference sequence). This CDR3 is built from 13 residues. V was clipped by 0 bases and J by 7 bases, with 7 bases between them. The CDR3 region has the DNA TGTGCCAGCAGTTACTCTAGGGAGAATGAGCAGTTCTTC. Translated: CASSYSRENEQFF.

The V and J genes are TRBV7-2 and TRBJ1-2; maybe TRBD1 (5 bases). The CDR3 covers 13 residues. V was pared by 5 bases and J by 6 bases, with 13 bases between. The germline CDR1 and CDR2 sequences are SGHTA and FQGNSA. CDR3 coding DNA: TGTGCCAGCAGCCTAGACAGCCTGGATGGCTACACCTTC. Translating it yields CASSLDSLDGYTF.

J is TRBJ2-3 and V is TRBV27, with TRBD2 matching over 9 bases. This CDR3 contains 15 residues. CDR1 is MNHEY and CDR2 is SMNVEV in the germline V gene (reference sequence). Unmatched junction bases numbered 6, after V lost 5 bases and J lost 3 bases. CDR3 amino acids: CASSQSTSGTDTQYF. In DNA, the CDR3 is TGTGCCAGCAGTCAGTCGACTAGCGGAACAGATACGCAGTATTTT.

This clone showed up just a few times. The V and J genes are TRBV6-1 and TRBJ1-3; 7 bases line up with TRBD1. The trim removed 1 base at V and 2 bases at J, leaving 8 bases unmatched. The CDR3 has 17 residues. Germline-derived CDR1 and CDR2 are MNHNS and SASEGT. CDR3 nucleotides: TGTGCCAGCAGTGAAGGGGGTTTAGGGGGCACTGGAAACACCATATATTTT. Translated: CASSEGGLGGTGNTIYF.

The chain couples TRBV6-5 to TRBJ2-7; 8 nucleotides line up with TRBD1. V shed 6 bases and J 3 bases; nucleotides not matched to a gene: 4. There are 13 residues in the CDR3. The germline CDR1 and CDR2 sequences are MNHEY and SVGAGI. Here the CDR3 DNA reads TGTGCCAGCAGGTCTGGACAGGGCTACGAGCAGTACTTC. The encoded protein is CASRSGQGYEQYF.

V is TRBV6-1 and J is TRBJ1-5; weak D call: TRBD1 (5 bases). This CDR3 comprises 14 residues. Germline V gene lookup returns CDR1 MNHNS and CDR2 SASEGT. V was pared by 7 bases and J by 5 bases, with 15 bases between. Here the CDR3 reads CASMLHRFYQPQHF. DNA for the CDR3: TGTGCCAGCATGCTTCACAGGTTCTATCAGCCCCAGCATTTT.

J is TRBJ1-1 and V is TRBV7-9, with TRBD1 as a possible D gene (6 bases). Germline V gene data show CDR1 as SEHNR and CDR2 as FQNEAQ (reference sequence). This CDR3 contains 15 residues. Deletions cut 2 bases from V and 2 bases from J, with 12 bases between. This CDR3 reads CASSLSQGHNTEAFF. In nucleotides, the CDR3 is TGTGCCAGCAGCTTATCCCAGGGACATAACACTGAAGCTTTCTTT.

V and J are TRBV2 and TRBJ1-1; D is perhaps TRBD1 (6 bases). The V gene's germline CDR1 is SNHLY and CDR2 FYNNEI. The CDR3 is 14 amino acids. V was cut by 8 bases and J by 1 base, with 14 bases left in between. Here the CDR3 reads CASGATGPNTEAFF. CDR3 bases: TGTGCCAGCGGAGCGACAGGTCCGAACACTGAAGCTTTCTTT.

A single count supports this clone. The V call is TRBV30, the J call TRBJ2-7, with D possibly TRBD2 on 6 matching bases. From germline, CDR1 is GTSNPN and CDR2 SVGIG (reference sequence). There are 13 residues in the CDR3. V lost 1 base, J lost 3 bases, and 10 bases lay in between. Here the CDR3 DNA reads TGTGCCTGGAGTGCGGGGGACCTCTACGAGCAGTACTTC. Its translation: CAWSAGDLYEQYF.